This is a list of T cell receptor beta chains from one sample in a study of beta chain features in type 1 diabetes. The assay was immunoSEQ multiplex PCR, and TCRdb's table has in-frame clones only and misses some. The sample has roughly 230,000 clones, around 10% seen once; the top ten hold just under 0.035%. Sequencing was done on a sample of naive CD4+ T cells from blood. These receptors were obtained from a woman between 18 and 30 years old in good health. Each CDR3 is given with its conserved first and last residue. The order of the fields is clone size, J gene, V gene, D gene, CDR3 DNA, CDR3 protein. The D gene is left open where the match is weak. The size of a clone is reported for some rows only, either as once, few or many, or as a class for expanded clones.

clone size: .
J gene: TRBJ2-3
V gene: TRBV14
D gene: .
CDR3 DNA: TGTGCCAGCAGCCAAGATCAACAGGGTACAGATACGCAGTATTTT
CDR3 protein: CASSQDQQGTDTQYF

clone size: .
J gene: TRBJ2-3
V gene: TRBV9
D gene: TRBD1
CDR3 DNA: TGTGCCAGCAGCGCCCCGGACAGGATCACAGATACGCAGTATTTT
CDR3 protein: CASSAPDRITDTQYF

clone size: few
J gene: TRBJ2-7
V gene: TRBV11-2
D gene: .
CDR3 DNA: TGTGCCAGCAGTCCACAGGGCTACGAGCAGTACTTC
CDR3 protein: CASSPQGYEQYF

clone size: .
J gene: TRBJ2-1
V gene: TRBV2
D gene: TRBD1
CDR3 DNA: TGTGCCAGCAGTGAAGAGGGGGCGATAAAGGTTGAGCAGTTCTTC
CDR3 protein: CASSEEGAIKVEQFF

clone size: few
J gene: TRBJ1-1
V gene: TRBV6-1
D gene: TRBD1
CDR3 DNA: TGTGCCAGCAGTGAACAGGACAGGGGCACTGAAGCTTTCTTT
CDR3 protein: CASSEQDRGTEAFF

clone size: .
J gene: TRBJ2-7
V gene: TRBV7-9
D gene: .
CDR3 DNA: TGTGCCAGCAGCTCGGGTGGGGCAGGGGTCGTCTACGAGCAGTACTTC
CDR3 protein: CASSSGGAGVVYEQYF

clone size: .
J gene: TRBJ2-7
V gene: TRBV19
D gene: .
CDR3 DNA: TGTGCCAGTAGTCGACAGAGGAGCTCCTACGAGCAGTACTTC
CDR3 protein: CASSRQRSSYEQYF

clone size: .
J gene: TRBJ2-3
V gene: TRBV5-1
D gene: .
CDR3 DNA: TGCGCCAGCAGCTTCAGTTTTAGCACAGATACGCAGTATTTT
CDR3 protein: CASSFSFSTDTQYF

clone size: few
J gene: TRBJ2-4
V gene: TRBV7-8
D gene: .
CDR3 DNA: TGTGCCAGCAGCCGAGACAGATTGCTAGCCAAAAACATTCAGTACTTC
CDR3 protein: CASSRDRLLAKNIQYF

clone size: few
J gene: TRBJ1-2
V gene: TRBV2
D gene: .
CDR3 DNA: TGTGCCAGCAGTGAACAGGGGCACTATGGCTACACCTTC
CDR3 protein: CASSEQGHYGYTF

clone size: .
J gene: TRBJ1-1
V gene: TRBV2
D gene: .
CDR3 DNA: TGTGCCAGCCGGGGACAAATGAACACTGAAGCTTTCTTT
CDR3 protein: CASRGQMNTEAFF

clone size: few
J gene: TRBJ2-3
V gene: TRBV6-1
D gene: .
CDR3 DNA: TGTGCCAGCGTTAGGGTAGGGGGCACAGATACGCAGTATTTT
CDR3 protein: CASVRVGGTDTQYF

clone size: .
J gene: TRBJ1-2
V gene: TRBV14
D gene: TRBD1
CDR3 DNA: TGTGCCACTAAACCACAGGGGACGTATGGCTACACCTTC
CDR3 protein: CATKPQGTYGYTF

clone size: .
J gene: TRBJ2-7
V gene: TRBV6-6
D gene: .
CDR3 DNA: TGTGCCAGCAGCCCCGGCTCCTACGAGCAGTACTTC
CDR3 protein: CASSPGSYEQYF

clone size: .
J gene: TRBJ2-7
V gene: TRBV13
D gene: TRBD1
CDR3 DNA: TGTGCCAGCAGCTCTCTCCGGACAGGGGGCGGCTACGAGCAGTACTTC
CDR3 protein: CASSSLRTGGGYEQYF

clone size: .
J gene: TRBJ1-2
V gene: TRBV28
D gene: .
CDR3 DNA: TGTGCCAGCAGGAACGACAATCGGGGGGCGGTATTTGGCTACACCTTC
CDR3 protein: CASRNDNRGAVFGYTF

clone size: .
J gene: TRBJ2-7
V gene: TRBV5-1
D gene: TRBD1
CDR3 DNA: TGCGCCAGCAGCCGCGTTTCCTCGACAGGGGCACCCTACGAGCAGTACTTC
CDR3 protein: CASSRVSSTGAPYEQYF

clone size: few
J gene: TRBJ2-1
V gene: TRBV30
D gene: .
CDR3 DNA: TGTGCTTTGAGGGCATACAATGAGCAGTTCTTC
CDR3 protein: CALRAYNEQFF

clone size: few
J gene: TRBJ1-5
V gene: TRBV30
D gene: .
CDR3 DNA: TGTGCCTGGAAAGGCGGGGCTAGCAATCAGCCCCAGCATTTT
CDR3 protein: CAWKGGASNQPQHF

clone size: few
J gene: TRBJ2-2
V gene: TRBV9
D gene: .
CDR3 DNA: TGTGCCAGCAGCCTCCTAGTAGGTTCCTCCGGGGAGCTGTTTTTT
CDR3 protein: CASSLLVGSSGELFF

clone size: few
J gene: TRBJ2-1
V gene: TRBV5-4
D gene: TRBD2
CDR3 DNA: TGTGCCAGCAGCGGGGTAGCGGGAGGGTCCTACAATGAGCAGTTCTTC
CDR3 protein: CASSGVAGGSYNEQFF

clone size: few
J gene: TRBJ1-2
V gene: TRBV29-1
D gene: .
CDR3 DNA: TGCAGCGTTGCGCCAGGGAACTATGGCTACACCTTC
CDR3 protein: CSVAPGNYGYTF

clone size: .
J gene: TRBJ2-2
V gene: TRBV4-1
D gene: TRBD1
CDR3 DNA: TGCGCCAGCAGCCCATCGGGACAGGGGAACACCGGGGAGCTGTTTTTT
CDR3 protein: CASSPSGQGNTGELFF

clone size: .
J gene: TRBJ1-2
V gene: TRBV29-1
D gene: .
CDR3 DNA: TGCAGCGTTATTGACAGGACTAACTATGGCTACACCTTC
CDR3 protein: CSVIDRTNYGYTF

clone size: .
J gene: TRBJ1-6
V gene: TRBV7-3
D gene: .
CDR3 DNA: TGTGCCAGCAGCTTATCCGGGGGGGAATATAATTCACCCCTCCACTTT
CDR3 protein: CASSLSGGEYNSPLHF

clone size: few
J gene: TRBJ2-5
V gene: TRBV7-2
D gene: TRBD1
CDR3 DNA: TGTGCCAGCAGCTTAGCTGGGACAGGGGGCGAGACCCAGTACTTC
CDR3 protein: CASSLAGTGGETQYF

clone size: .
J gene: TRBJ2-1
V gene: TRBV9
D gene: .
CDR3 DNA: TGTGCCAGCAGCGTAGTTTCCCACTACGGCCATGAGCAGTTCTTC
CDR3 protein: CASSVVSHYGHEQFF

clone size: .
J gene: TRBJ2-7
V gene: TRBV5-1
D gene: .
CDR3 DNA: TGTGCCAGCAGCCTCTGGGCGGGCGAGCAGTACTTC
CDR3 protein: CASSLWAGEQYF

clone size: .
J gene: TRBJ1-2
V gene: TRBV25-1
D gene: .
CDR3 DNA: TGTGCCAGCAGTTACAGTGCTGGCTACACCTTC
CDR3 protein: CASSYSAGYTF

clone size: .
J gene: TRBJ2-1
V gene: TRBV15
D gene: .
CDR3 DNA: TGTGCCACCAGCAGAGAAGGACGGGGAATAAATGAGCAGTTCTTC
CDR3 protein: CATSREGRGINEQFF

clone size: .
J gene: TRBJ2-3
V gene: TRBV6-5
D gene: TRBD2
CDR3 DNA: TGTGCCAGCAGTTACTCGGGAGGGAGCACAGATACGCAGTATTTT
CDR3 protein: CASSYSGGSTDTQYF

clone size: .
J gene: TRBJ1-5
V gene: TRBV6-6
D gene: .
CDR3 DNA: TGTGCCAGCAGTTACCGAGGGCCCGAGAGCAATCAGCCCCAGCATTTT
CDR3 protein: CASSYRGPESNQPQHF

clone size: .
J gene: TRBJ2-7
V gene: TRBV19
D gene: .
CDR3 DNA: TGTGCCAGTAGTACGACAAGATCCTACGAGCAGTACTTC
CDR3 protein: CASSTTRSYEQYF

clone size: .
J gene: TRBJ1-2
V gene: TRBV5-4
D gene: .
CDR3 DNA: TGTGCCAGCAGCTGGGGGCCTCTGTCCACTGGCTACACCTTC
CDR3 protein: CASSWGPLSTGYTF

clone size: few
J gene: TRBJ2-5
V gene: TRBV2
D gene: .
CDR3 DNA: TGTGCCAGCAAACGTCGACCTCAGGGGAAGGGGCAAGAGACCCAGTACTTC
CDR3 protein: CASKRRPQGKGQETQYF

clone size: .
J gene: TRBJ1-1
V gene: TRBV2
D gene: .
CDR3 DNA: TGTGCCAGCAGTGAATACAGACAGAACACTGAAGCTTTCTTT
CDR3 protein: CASSEYRQNTEAFF

clone size: .
J gene: TRBJ1-1
V gene: TRBV27
D gene: .
CDR3 DNA: TGTGCCAGCAATCCCCTGGACAGGAACACTGAAGCTTTCTTT
CDR3 protein: CASNPLDRNTEAFF

clone size: few
J gene: TRBJ2-1
V gene: TRBV5-4
D gene: .
CDR3 DNA: TGTGCCAGCAGCTATGGACAGAACCCGTACAATGAGCAGTTCTTC
CDR3 protein: CASSYGQNPYNEQFF

clone size: .
J gene: TRBJ1-6
V gene: TRBV2
D gene: .
CDR3 DNA: TGTGCCAGCAGTGAATGGGTAGGGGTCGGGTCACCCCTCCACTTT
CDR3 protein: CASSEWVGVGSPLHF

clone size: .
J gene: TRBJ1-5
V gene: TRBV7-9
D gene: .
CDR3 DNA: TGTGCCAGCAGCTTCCAGGGCAATCAGCCCCAGCATTTT
CDR3 protein: CASSFQGNQPQHF

clone size: few
J gene: TRBJ2-1
V gene: TRBV6-1
D gene: TRBD2
CDR3 DNA: TGTGCCAGCAGTGAAGGGGTAGCGGGAGGATGGAATGAGCAGTTCTTC
CDR3 protein: CASSEGVAGGWNEQFF

clone size: .
J gene: TRBJ1-6
V gene: TRBV18
D gene: .
CDR3 DNA: TGTGCCAGCTCAAACCAGAGGACTGCTGGGCGGTCACCCCTCCACTTT
CDR3 protein: CASSNQRTAGRSPLHF

clone size: few
J gene: TRBJ1-6
V gene: TRBV25-1
D gene: .
CDR3 DNA: TGTGCCAGCAGTGAATCAGCGAAGCTGATTAATTCACCCCTCCACTTT
CDR3 protein: CASSESAKLINSPLHF